This TCR beta chain is from a study of blood T cell repertoires in COVID-19 (TCRdb year 2020). Regarding the study in general: Collaborator samples came from the United States, Italy and Spain and covered acute and convalescent phases of COVID-19. The repertoires were made available in a free public database intended to serve as a resource for research on the immune response to SARS-CoV-2. The dataset comprised deeply sampled blood TCRbeta repertoires from subjects exposed to, actively infected with, or recovered from COVID-19. The samples were drawn from two sources: the first 160 participants of the ongoing ImmuneRACE study, and approximately 1,300 subjects contributed by 6 global collaborators. Where available, HLA class I and class II types were obtained from metadata supplied by the sample provider rather than from assay-based typing. The prospective study material was composed of cDNA or gDNA derived from T cells, B-cell-depleted T cells, or PBMCs. Nearly every sample came with metadata listing a de-identified subject ID, COVID-19 status, age in years and sex.

Each collaborating institution followed its own protocols to collect whole blood in K2EDTA tubes. For TCRbeta analysis, collaborator samples were shipped as frozen whole blood, as isolated PBMCs, or as DNA extracted from either sample type. Remarks on this clone: Its cognate antigen has yet to be identified. No per-base quality is available; no much larger clone lies one base away.

The paper as a whole reports these results and caveats: The amount of clinical and demographic metadata varied by source and participant and was provided uncurated.

The CDR3 numbers 15 residues from cysteine through phenylalanine. Only the CDR3 DNA is retained, 45 bases long and in frame from the first base. CDR1 and CDR2 are drawn from the germline V gene: MGHRA, YSYEKL. V was cut back by 8 bases and J by 0 bases, leaving a gap of 14 bases between them. TCRbeta CDR3 regions were amplified from genomic DNA using the immunoSEQ Assay, a bias-controlled multiplex PCR. In the authors' own workflow: The number of nucleated cells in each sample was estimated by amplification of reference gene primers within the assay. To quantify the absolute abundance of each unique TCRbeta CDR3 rearrangement, sequence reads were collapsed and filtered. For each sample, productive Simpson clonality was calculated by taking the square root of Simpson's diversity index across productive rearrangements. Here the immuneACCESS table is served through TCRdb, limited to in-frame sequences with V and J called. Missing clones are a known gap in these copies; in checked studies unresolved V genes cover under half, and the rest lacks a known reason. V, J and clone size derive from that table, while D and trimming were established from the DNA sequence. For this sample the table gives 95,000 to 150,000 clones, of which about four fifths were detected only once. The ten largest clones take up approximately 12% of the sample.

Sequenced sample: peripheral blood. The chain is made from TRBV4-1 and TRBJ2-1; the D gene is possibly TRBD1, with 6 bases matching. The source of this sequence is a man in his 60s with acute or convalescent COVID-19. CDR3 protein: CASGGHPSSYNEQFF. Read as DNA, the sequence is TGCGCCAGCGGGGGACACCCGAGCTCCTACAATGAGCAGTTCTTC.